The clone carrying this T cell receptor beta chain was seen repeatedly, ten times or more. The antigen is unknown. Carrying unique molecular identifiers, the cDNA also gained a universal primer site through template switching. Each CDR3 protein gets one entry after TCRdb re-called the 5' RACE reads with MiXCR. Found here are about 690,000 distinct CDR3 sequences, 5.5% to 6.5% of them singletons; the top ten hold around 1.9%. This entry belongs to a study of identical twins. Healthy Caucasians supplied all donations. General study findings and limits: Twins shared beta out-of-frame sequences in excess, but this excess was weaker. Zero-insertion analyses were open to partial confounding by invariant MAIT and iNKT cells.

Sequencing input: naive T cells sorted from blood. This TCR came from a man between 18 and 35 years old in good health.

The CDR3 sequence: CSVEPGPMTRYF. The CDR3 DNA is TGCAGCGTGGAGCCGGGACCCATGACGAGGTATTTT. The rearrangement uses TRBV29-1 and TRBJ2-3; D may correspond to TRBD1 or TRBD2 (5 bases each). The CDR3 is made up of 12 amino acids. Germline CDR1 reads SQVTM; CDR2 reads ANQGSEA. Trimming shortened V by 6 bases and J by 14 bases, and 21 bases separated the two germline ends.